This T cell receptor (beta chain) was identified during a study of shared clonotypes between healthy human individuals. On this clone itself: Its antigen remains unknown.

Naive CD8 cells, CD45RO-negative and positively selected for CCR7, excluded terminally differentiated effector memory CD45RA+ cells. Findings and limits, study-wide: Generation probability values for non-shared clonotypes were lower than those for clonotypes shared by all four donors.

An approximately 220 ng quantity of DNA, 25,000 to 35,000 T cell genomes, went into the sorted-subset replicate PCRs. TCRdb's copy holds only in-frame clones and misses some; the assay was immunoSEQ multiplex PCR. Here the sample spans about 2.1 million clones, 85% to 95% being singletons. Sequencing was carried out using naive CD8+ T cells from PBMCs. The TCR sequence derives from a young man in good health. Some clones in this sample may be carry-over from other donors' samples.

DNA of the CDR3: TGTGCCAGCAGCCTTGGGACAGTCTATGGCTACACCTTC. It translates to CASSLGTVYGYTF. The chain joins TRBV6-5 to TRBJ1-2; 7 nucleotides line up with TRBD1. From germline, CDR1 is MNHEY and CDR2 SVGAGI. The CDR3 is made up of 13 amino acids. J gave up 4 bases and V 6 bases, and 5 bases lay outside the gene matches.